Included here is one TCR beta chain sequence, with context. This clonotype comes out as medium-sized (0.01 to 0.1%) from its frequency, since no count is listed. Its antigen remains undetermined. Prior to TCRbeta sequencing, five KLR/GPR56-defined CD4+ populations were enriched by fluorescence-activated cell sorting. TCRbeta repertoires of five CD4+ T-cell subsets defined by KLRB1, KLRG1, GPR56 and KLRF1 expression were sequenced to test a linear memory differentiation pathway. TCR-sequenced cells came from peripheral blood of healthy control individuals, reported as five donors in the TCRbeta analysis figure. Heparinized peripheral blood was collected and all samples were processed within one hour of retrieval. To isolate peripheral blood mononuclear cells, blood was diluted 1:2 in PBS and put through Biocoll density gradient centrifugation at room temperature. Before flow sorting, CD4+ T cells were enriched from freshly isolated PBMCs by magnetic sorting with anti-CD4 MicroBeads. A BD FACSAria II was used to sort CD4+ T cells, enriched from the PBMCs of healthy donors, according to marker expression. For surface staining, the researchers used Miltenyi Biotec antibodies: anti-KLRB1 clone 191B8, anti-KLRF1 clone 4A4.D10 and anti-KLRG1 clone REA261.

Including the terminal cysteine and phenylalanine, the CDR3 comprises 16 residues. There is no recorded DNA. As encoded in the germline V gene (reference sequence), CDR1 is LNHNV while CDR2 is YYDKDF. These data come from a study of GPR56 and killer-like receptors on CD4 memory cells (dated by TCRdb to the late 2010s). Regarding the study in general: The study proposed that the stepwise gain of KLRB1, KLRG1, GPR56 and finally KLRF1 marks human CD4+ memory T-cell differentiation and cytokine production potential. Healthy blood donors in the study were described as age-matched to the liver disease patients, whose median age was approximately 65 years.

What the research found in general, with its limitations: Overlap of TCR repertoires was especially pronounced between late populations 4 and 5, and partly extended to population 3. Rather than full repertoires, the diversity and similarity analyses used only the 100 most expanded clones in each population. Clonal frequency was low in the marker-negative population and increased progressively along the proposed pathway, with TCRbeta diversity decreasing accordingly. Clones dominating late populations 4 and 5 were also found in early populations 1 and 2, and this finding was taken by the authors as evidence for linear differentiation.

TCRdb shows the sequencer as Illumina HiSeq 2500. For construction of sequencing libraries, the recombined TCRbeta locus was amplified according to a previously published PCR protocol. In the source study's methods: Any read whose average quality score fell below 30 was discarded, and IMSEQ was used to process the reads that remained. Each clonotype was defined by Vbeta gene, Jbeta gene and CDR3 amino acid sequence. The Morisita-Horn index, computed on the top 100 expanded clones, was used to quantify repertoire overlap between populations. Clonal diversity was assessed with Rényi diversity profiles calculated on the top 100 expanded clones. TCRdb reprocessed the sequencing reads and holds a single record per CDR3 protein sequence, with no DNA. TCRdb, not the original authors, processed these V and J calls. This sample's table has entries for approximately 3,300 distinct CDR3 sequences. 5.3% of the sample is in the top ten clones.

The rearrangement joined TRBV15 to TRBJ1-2; the TRBD1 assignment by TCRdb is unverifiable without DNA. The receptor comes from a human donor in good health. The source material was memory CD4+ T cells from blood. The CDR3 is CATSRDYRDRAYGYTF.